These T cell receptor beta chains were read from a single sample in a study of OX40 agonist ivuxolimab in advanced cancers. TCRdb's table, derived via immunoSEQ multiplex PCR, lists solely in-frame clones and lacks some. The data contain 53,000 or so clones, 84% of them singletons. The sequenced sample was CD4+ or CD8+ T cells sorted from blood, obtained in a trial of the OX40 agonist ivuxolimab. Receptor source: an adult with an advanced solid tumor such as melanoma, head and neck, liver or kidney cancer. The CDR3 runs from the conserved cysteine through the conserved F or W. Fields, in order: V gene, J gene, clone size, D gene, CDR3 DNA, CDR3 protein. A D gene is named only where the DNA matches it firmly. Clone sizes are given selectively: once, few, many, or a class where the clone is expanded.

V: TRBV28; J: TRBJ1-1; size: .; D: .; DNA: TGTGCCAGCAGTATCGCAGCTGAAGCTTTCTTT; CDR3: CASSIAAEAFF
V: TRBV5-1; J: TRBJ2-3; size: .; D: .; DNA: TGCGCCAGCAGCTTGTTGAATGGGAAACCCCCCACAGATACGCAGTATTTT; CDR3: CASSLLNGKPPTDTQYF
V: TRBV5-1; J: TRBJ2-3; size: .; D: .; DNA: TGCGCCAGCAGCTTGCAAGGCTTAACAGATACGCAGTATTTT; CDR3: CASSLQGLTDTQYF
V: TRBV10-2; J: TRBJ1-6; size: .; D: .; DNA: TGCGCCAGCAGTGTACGGGGAGGAGAATCACCCCTCCACTTT; CDR3: CASSVRGGESPLHF
V: TRBV6-4; J: TRBJ2-3; size: .; D: TRBD1; DNA: TGTGCCAGCAGTGAGGACCCGGGACAGGGGATAACAGATACGCAGTATTTT; CDR3: CASSEDPGQGITDTQYF
V: TRBV7-8; J: TRBJ1-2; size: .; D: .; DNA: TGTGCCAGCAGCACCCCCGGAGAGGCATGGGGCTACACCTTC; CDR3: CASSTPGEAWGYTF
V: TRBV10-2; J: TRBJ2-1; size: .; D: .; DNA: TGCGCCAGCAGCCCCCTATACTACAATGAGCAGTTCTTC; CDR3: CASSPLYYNEQFF
V: TRBV6-5; J: TRBJ1-2; size: .; D: .; DNA: TGTGCCAGCAGTTATGGCAGGGGTATGGATGGCTACACCTTC; CDR3: CASSYGRGMDGYTF
V: TRBV11-3; J: TRBJ2-2; size: .; D: .; DNA: TGTGCCAGCAGCTTATTGGGGACCAGGGAGCTGTTTTTT; CDR3: CASSLLGTRELFF
V: TRBV15; J: TRBJ2-5; size: .; D: TRBD2; DNA: TGTGCCACCAGCCGAAGTCTAGCGGGGGAGACCCAGTACTTC; CDR3: CATSRSLAGETQYF
V: TRBV14; J: TRBJ2-1; size: .; D: TRBD2; DNA: TGTGCCAGCAGCCAGGCCGGGACTAGCGGGGGGGCGGAGTTCTTC; CDR3: CASSQAGTSGGAEFF
V: TRBV2; J: TRBJ2-5; size: .; D: TRBD1; DNA: TGTGCCAGCACCGGACAGGTTCAAGAGACCCAGTACTTC; CDR3: CASTGQVQETQYF
V: TRBV6-5; J: TRBJ2-7; size: .; D: TRBD2; DNA: TGTGCCAGCAGTTACTCTAGCGGGAGCTACGAGCAGTACTTC; CDR3: CASSYSSGSYEQYF
V: TRBV27; J: TRBJ2-2; size: .; D: TRBD2; DNA: TGTGCCAGCAGTCACCTCCCTGGCGGGGGAGGGACCGGGGAGCTGTTTTTT; CDR3: CASSHLPGGGGTGELFF
V: TRBV15; J: TRBJ2-3; size: .; D: .; DNA: TGTGCCACCAGAAGTTCAGACACAGATACGCAGTATTTT; CDR3: CATRSSDTDTQYF
V: TRBV18; J: TRBJ1-5; size: few; D: .; DNA: TGTGCCAGCTCACTTGCCTTCGATCAGCCCCAGCATTTT; CDR3: CASSLAFDQPQHF
V: TRBV6-4; J: TRBJ1-2; size: .; D: .; DNA: TGTGCCAGCAGTGACTCGAGTGTTGGGGGGGCGAACTATGGCTACACCTTC; CDR3: CASSDSSVGGANYGYTF
V: TRBV28; J: TRBJ2-2; size: once; D: .; DNA: TGTGCCAGCAGTTTAAATAGTAAGGACAGTGCTAGGGAGCTGTTTTTT; CDR3: CASSLNSKDSARELFF
V: TRBV2; J: TRBJ1-3; size: .; D: .; DNA: TGTGCCAGCATGTTAGCACCTAACTCTGGAAACACCATATATTTT; CDR3: CASMLAPNSGNTIYF
V: TRBV9; J: TRBJ2-1; size: .; D: TRBD2; DNA: TGTGCCAGCAGCCTACCGCGAGCGGGAGTCTACAATGAGCAGTTCTTC; CDR3: CASSLPRAGVYNEQFF
V: TRBV7-2; J: TRBJ1-4; size: .; D: .; DNA: TGTGCCAGCAGCTTCTCAGGTTTGGCTAATGAAAAACTGTTTTTT; CDR3: CASSFSGLANEKLFF
V: TRBV25-1; J: TRBJ2-1; size: .; D: TRBD2; DNA: TGTGCCAGCAGTGAATATATCGCTAGCGGGTTTAATGAGCAGTTCTTC; CDR3: CASSEYIASGFNEQFF
V: TRBV7-2; J: TRBJ2-3; size: .; D: .; DNA: TGTGCCAGCAGCCCATTTACAGATACGCAGTATTTT; CDR3: CASSPFTDTQYF